Presented here are 9 T cell receptor beta chains from one specimen sequenced in a study of graft-versus-host responses after intestinal transplantation. Some clones are missing from TCRdb's copy, which holds only in-frame ones; the method was immunoSEQ multiplex PCR. The repertoire holds 20,000 to 25,000 clones, with around 77% as singletons. Both intraepithelial and lamina propria lymphocytes were released by processing graft tissue. The specimen was ileum tissue, collected 12 days after intestinal transplant. The receptors originated from a human patient who received an intestinal transplant, so some T cells may come from the graft donor.

The rearrangement joins TRBV9 to TRBJ2-2; 9 nucleotides line up with TRBD2. Germline CDR1 SGDLS, CDR2 YYNGEE. The V and J ends lost 4 bases and 7 bases, in that order; junction bases with no gene match: 11. The length of the CDR3 is 16 residues. This chain's CDR3 is CASSHSSGSGIGELFF. In nucleotides, the CDR3 is TGTGCCAGCAGCCACAGTAGCGGGAGTGGTATCGGGGAGCTGTTTTTT.

This clone was detected only once. The chain joins TRBV9 to TRBJ2-7; 7 bases are a match to TRBD2. Trimming removed 3 bases from V and 6 bases from J; junction bases left unmatched: 12. Looked up from germline, CDR1 is SGDLS and CDR2 is YYNGEE. The CDR3 is made up of 15 amino acids. The CDR3 coding sequence is TGTGCCAGCAGCGCCAACGGGGCTAGCGGCTCCGAGCAGTACTTC. Its translation: CASSANGASGSEQYF.

The rearrangement links TRBV19 to TRBJ2-2, with 8 bases lining up with TRBD1. The CDR3 is 16 residues long. Germline loops: CDR1 LNHDA, CDR2 SQIVND (reference sequence). Losses at the gene ends were 6 bases for V and 4 bases for J; bases not matched to a gene: 10. In nucleotides, the CDR3 is TGTGCCAGTAGCCGATACAGGGGGGATCCCACCGGGGAGCTGTTTTTT. Its translation is CASSRYRGDPTGELFF. Looking up the rest from reference TRBV19 and TRBJ2-2 gives the full variable domain: DGGITQSPKYLFRKEGQNVTLSCEQNLNHDAMYWYRQDPGQGLRLIYYSQIVNDFQKGDIAEGYSVSREKKESFPLTVTSAQKNPTAFYLCASSRYRGDPTGELFFGEGSRLTVL.

CDR3 sequence reads: CAIPVKGPVGGSSYEQYF. The CDR3 coding sequence is TGTGCCATCCCAGTAAAAGGGCCCGTGGGGGGAAGCTCCTACGAGCAGTACTTC. The genes are TRBV19 and TRBJ2-7; tentatively, D is TRBD2 (6 bases). The V gene lost 10 bases and the J gene lost 0 bases, with 28 bases spanning the gap. This CDR3 has 18 residues. In germline, CDR1 is LNHDA, CDR2 SQIVND (reference sequence).

This chain joins TRBV7-9 and TRBJ1-4, with 8 bases identical to TRBD1. CDR1 is SEHNR, CDR2 FQNEAQ, per germline (reference sequence). Germline trimming cut 6 bases from V and 4 bases from J; bases unmatched to any gene: 10. The CDR3 has 16 residues. The CDR3 sequence: CASSVRGDRINEKLFF. In DNA, the CDR3 is TGTGCCAGCAGTGTTAGAGGGGACAGGATTAATGAAAAACTGTTTTTT.

V usage is TRBV19 and J usage is TRBJ1-1, with D uncertain. CDR3 length: 13 residues. CDR1 is LNHDA and CDR2 is SQIVND in the germline V gene (reference sequence). The germline V and J ends were trimmed by 3 bases and 1 base, with 6 bases remaining between them. In DNA form, the CDR3 reads TGTGCCAGTAGTATTGGAGCGAACACTGAAGCTTTCTTT. Translation: CASSIGANTEAFF.

The rearrangement uses TRBV10-3 and TRBJ1-1; D call uncertain. Germline CDR1 reads ENHRY; CDR2 reads SYGVKD. With 5 bases removed from V and 2 bases from J, the gap between germline ends came to 6 bases. The CDR3 runs 12 residues. The CDR3: CAISSFNTEAFF. The CDR3 DNA reads TGTGCCATCAGTTCATTTAACACTGAAGCTTTCTTT.

This clone appeared a single time. J is TRBJ2-3 and V is TRBV6-5, with 7 bases fitting TRBD2. This CDR3 is built from 14 residues. Germline CDR1 and CDR2: MNHEY and SVGAGI. The trim removed 8 bases at V and 4 bases at J, leaving 9 bases unmatched. CDR3 coding DNA: TGTGCCAGCTGTACGGGGGGAGCTGCAGATACGCAGTATTTT. Its translation: CASCTGGAADTQYF.

This clone was found once. The chain recombines TRBV7-3 with TRBJ2-5; maybe TRBD1 (5 bases). The CDR3 runs to 14 residues. V was shortened by 5 bases and J by 4 bases, with 14 bases between the two germline ends. Germline V lookup: CDR1 SGHTA, CDR2 FQGTGA. CDR3 sequence (DNA): TGTGCCAGCAGCCTAGACAGACGTTCAGAGACCCAGTACTTC. This gives the protein CASSLDRRSETQYF.